This T cell receptor beta chain was observed in a study of identical twins. Overall study findings and caveats: Whereas memory repertoires showed no such difference, abundant cord blood beta clonotypes carried fewer insertions. Among monozygotic twins, out-of-frame TCR alpha sharing exceeded what models predicted.

In this sample, this clonotype turned up a few times. Its target is unknown. This CDR3 has 16 residues. Germline CDR1 reads SGHRS; CDR2 reads YFSETQ. Trimming took 4 bases from V and 7 from J, leaving 21 bases between them. TCRdb re-called the 5' RACE reads through MiXCR, storing one row per CDR3 protein. The table lists about 900,000 distinct CDR3 sequences, 10% to 15% of them singletons. These sequences were also reported in another study, on yellow fever vaccine responses in identical twins. That work contributes: Twins reportedly had a vaccine T cell response that seemed partly convergent, partly personalized.

This receptor was taken from a woman aged 18-29 years in good health. The sequencing sample was made of PBMCs. V is TRBV5-1 and J is TRBJ2-1; tentative D call: TRBD2 (6 bases). This chain's CDR3 is CASSLGPLAALNEQFF. In nucleotides, the CDR3 is TGCGCCAGCAGCCTGGGGCCACTAGCAGCCTTGAATGAGCAGTTCTTC.